A selection of T cell receptor beta chains follows, all from one sample in a study of T cells in Graves' hyperthyroidism and ophthalmopathy. Each CDR3 protein is one row after TCRdb ran MiXCR on the multiplex PCR reads. The sample consists of hundreds of thousands of distinct CDR3 sequences, over 15% of them appearing once. The sample was blood. The receptors derive from a woman aged 18-30 years with Graves' ophthalmopathy. The CDR3 runs from the conserved cysteine through the conserved F or W. A D gene is named only where the DNA matches it firmly. Expanded clones are given a class, and other clones once, few, many or no size at all.

d_call | j_call | v_call | clone_size | cdr3_aa | cdr3_nt
TRBD2 | TRBJ2-1 | TRBV29-1 | - | CSVEATGGTYNEQFF | TGCAGCGTTGAAGCCACGGGAGGTACCTACAATGAGCAGTTCTTC
- | TRBJ2-2 | TRBV27 | once | CASSWGPTNTGELFF | TGTGCCAGCAGTTGGGGACCGACCAACACCGGGGAGCTGTTTTTT
- | TRBJ2-3 | TRBV6-1 | many | CAIQWENTDTQYF | TGTGCCATACAGTGGGAGAACACAGATACGCAGTATTTT
- | TRBJ1-1 | TRBV5-6 | - | CASTFRGAVDTEAFF | TGTGCCAGCACCTTTCGGGGGGCCGTGGACACTGAAGCTTTCTTT
TRBD1 | TRBJ2-6 | TRBV6-5 | - | CASSYSGQGALSGANVLTF | TGTGCCAGCAGTTACTCCGGACAGGGTGCCCTCTCTGGGGCCAACGTCCTGACTTTC
TRBD2 | TRBJ2-5 | TRBV2 | - | CASSDAAGGLKTQYF | TGTGCCAGCAGTGATGCGGCGGGGGGCCTGAAGACCCAGTACTTC
TRBD1 | TRBJ2-7 | TRBV12-3/TRBV12-4 | few | CASRGQGVFGSEQYF | TGTGCCAGCAGGGGACAGGGAGTATTTGGGTCCGAGCAGTACTTC
TRBD1 | TRBJ2-1 | TRBV20-1 | - | CSARDGQGATYNEQFF | TGCAGTGCTAGAGACGGACAGGGGGCGACGTACAATGAGCAGTTCTTC
TRBD1 | TRBJ2-1 | TRBV4-1 | - | CASSPNPGQQTDEQFF | TGCGCCAGCAGCCCTAACCCGGGACAGCAGACCGATGAGCAGTTCTTC
TRBD1 | TRBJ1-2 | TRBV6-2/TRBV6-3 | many | CASSRDRVVGYTF | TGTGCCAGCAGTCGCGACAGGGTGGTCGGCTACACCTTC
- | TRBJ2-3 | TRBV6-2/TRBV6-3 | many | CASSIGDEAPDTQYF | TGTGCCAGCAGTATCGGAGACGAGGCCCCAGATACGCAGTATTTT
- | TRBJ2-1 | TRBV18 | many | CASSPPMRANEQFF | TGTGCCAGCTCACCACCGATGCGGGCCAATGAGCAGTTCTTC